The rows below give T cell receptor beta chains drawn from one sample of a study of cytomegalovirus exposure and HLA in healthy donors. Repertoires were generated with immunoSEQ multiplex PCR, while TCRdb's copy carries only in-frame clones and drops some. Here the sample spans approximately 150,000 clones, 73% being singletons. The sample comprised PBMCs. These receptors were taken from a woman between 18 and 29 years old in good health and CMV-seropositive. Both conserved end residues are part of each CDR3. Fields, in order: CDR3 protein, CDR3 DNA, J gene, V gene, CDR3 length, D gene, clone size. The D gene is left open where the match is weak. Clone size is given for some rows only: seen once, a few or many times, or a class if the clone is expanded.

CDR3 protein: CAISEGRGTDTQYF
CDR3 DNA: TGTGCCATCAGTGAGGGGCGTGGGACAGATACGCAGTATTTT
J gene: TRBJ2-3
V gene: TRBV10-3
CDR3 length: 14
D gene: -
clone size: few

CDR3 protein: CASSNQGKPQHF
CDR3 DNA: TGTGCCAGCAGTAACCAGGGGAAGCCCCAGCATTTT
J gene: TRBJ1-5
V gene: TRBV11-2
CDR3 length: 12
D gene: -
clone size: few

CDR3 protein: CASSLVAGANTGELFF
CDR3 DNA: TGCGCCAGCAGCTTGGTCGCGGGGGCTAACACCGGGGAGCTGTTTTTT
J gene: TRBJ2-2
V gene: TRBV5-1
CDR3 length: 16
D gene: -
clone size: -

CDR3 protein: CASSEGRLAGLGYNEQFF
CDR3 DNA: TGTGCCAGCAGCGAGGGACGACTAGCGGGCTTAGGCTACAATGAGCAGTTCTTC
J gene: TRBJ2-1
V gene: TRBV9
CDR3 length: 18
D gene: TRBD2
clone size: -

CDR3 protein: CASSPSRGLPEETQYF
CDR3 DNA: TGTGCCAGCAGCCCCTCACGAGGACTACCCGAAGAGACCCAGTACTTC
J gene: TRBJ2-5
V gene: TRBV11-3
CDR3 length: 16
D gene: -
clone size: -

CDR3 protein: CASSPDTGSGELFF
CDR3 DNA: TGCGCCAGCTCACCCGACACCGGCAGCGGGGAGCTGTTTTTT
J gene: TRBJ2-2
V gene: TRBV18
CDR3 length: 14
D gene: -
clone size: -

CDR3 protein: CAIRMDRAGDTIYF
CDR3 DNA: TGTGCCATCAGGATGGACAGGGCGGGGGACACCATATATTTT
J gene: TRBJ1-3
V gene: TRBV10-3
CDR3 length: 14
D gene: TRBD1
clone size: -

CDR3 protein: CASSLTGGRNTEAFF
CDR3 DNA: TGTGCCAGCAGCTTGACAGGGGGGCGTAACACTGAAGCTTTCTTT
J gene: TRBJ1-1
V gene: TRBV5-4
CDR3 length: 15
D gene: TRBD1
clone size: -

CDR3 protein: CASSHGTLRETQYF
CDR3 DNA: TGTGCCAGCAGCCACGGGACTTTGCGGGAGACCCAGTACTTC
J gene: TRBJ2-5
V gene: TRBV4-2
CDR3 length: 14
D gene: -
clone size: -

CDR3 protein: CASSSNRGLEQFF
CDR3 DNA: TGTGCCAGCAGCTCCAACAGGGGATTAGAGCAGTTCTTC
J gene: TRBJ2-1
V gene: TRBV7-3
CDR3 length: 13
D gene: TRBD1
clone size: -

CDR3 protein: CASSPRLTFIEKLFF
CDR3 DNA: TGTGCCAGCAGTCCTCGTTTGACATTTATAGAAAAACTGTTTTTT
J gene: TRBJ1-4
V gene: TRBV6-5
CDR3 length: 15
D gene: -
clone size: -

CDR3 protein: CASSLGSGLIQTQYF
CDR3 DNA: TGTGCCAGCAGCTTAGGAAGCGGTTTGATTCAGACCCAGTACTTC
J gene: TRBJ2-5
V gene: TRBV7-2
CDR3 length: 15
D gene: -
clone size: few

CDR3 protein: CASSPGGPTREQFF
CDR3 DNA: TGTGCCAGCAGCCCGGGGGGTCCAACTCGTGAGCAGTTCTTC
J gene: TRBJ2-1
V gene: TRBV9
CDR3 length: 14
D gene: TRBD2
clone size: -

CDR3 protein: CATRDDREFTDTQYF
CDR3 DNA: TGCGCCACAAGAGACGACAGAGAATTCACAGATACGCAGTATTTT
J gene: TRBJ2-3
V gene: TRBV5-1
CDR3 length: 15
D gene: -
clone size: few

CDR3 protein: CASSQGGGAVAKNIQYF
CDR3 DNA: TGCGCCAGCAGCCAAGGCGGGGGGGCGGTGGCCAAAAACATTCAGTACTTC
J gene: TRBJ2-4
V gene: TRBV4-1
CDR3 length: 17
D gene: TRBD2
clone size: -

CDR3 protein: CASSFRDRDEKLFF
CDR3 DNA: TGTGCCAGCAGCTTCCGGGACAGGGATGAAAAACTGTTTTTT
J gene: TRBJ1-4
V gene: TRBV7-2
CDR3 length: 14
D gene: TRBD1
clone size: -

CDR3 protein: CASSVEPSSYNEQFF
CDR3 DNA: TGTGCCAGCAGCGTAGAACCGAGCTCCTACAATGAGCAGTTCTTC
J gene: TRBJ2-1
V gene: TRBV9
CDR3 length: 15
D gene: -
clone size: few

CDR3 protein: CASSLVLGQNTEAFF
CDR3 DNA: TGCGCCAGCAGCTTGGTTTTGGGCCAGAACACTGAAGCTTTCTTT
J gene: TRBJ1-1
V gene: TRBV5-1
CDR3 length: 15
D gene: -
clone size: -

CDR3 protein: CASSQGDGTGGVEAFF
CDR3 DNA: TGCGCCAGCAGCCAAGGAGACGGGACAGGGGGAGTAGAAGCTTTCTTT
J gene: TRBJ1-1
V gene: TRBV4-3
CDR3 length: 16
D gene: TRBD1
clone size: few

CDR3 protein: CASSLDRVNEQFF
CDR3 DNA: TGTGCCAGCAGCCTAGACAGGGTGAATGAGCAGTTCTTC
J gene: TRBJ2-1
V gene: TRBV5-4
CDR3 length: 13
D gene: TRBD1
clone size: -

CDR3 protein: CASSPLESTDTQYF
CDR3 DNA: TGTGCCAGCAGCCCTTTAGAGAGCACAGATACGCAGTATTTT
J gene: TRBJ2-3
V gene: TRBV6-1
CDR3 length: 14
D gene: -
clone size: -

CDR3 protein: CASSFTGYSYNEQFF
CDR3 DNA: TGTGCCAGCAGCTTTACGGGTTACTCCTACAATGAGCAGTTCTTC
J gene: TRBJ2-1
V gene: TRBV11-2
CDR3 length: 15
D gene: -
clone size: -